The clone carrying this T cell receptor beta chain has a single count. The source of the sample is a study of beta chain features in type 1 diabetes. The CDR3 sequence is 16 residues long. The germline gives CDR1 LNHDA, CDR2 SQIVND (reference sequence). With 3 bases removed from V and 1 base from J, the gap between germline ends came to 10 bases. What was sequenced were expressed TCRB transcripts, since all of the isolated RNA had been reverse transcribed. Repertoires were generated with immunoSEQ multiplex PCR, while TCRdb's copy carries only in-frame clones and drops some. The repertoire holds 250,000 to 400,000 clones, with about 14% as singletons.

The TCR was taken from a young man in good health. The chain has TRBV19 and TRBJ1-6, with D perhaps matching TRBD1 (6 bases). The source material was central memory CD4+ T cells from blood. The CDR3 nucleotides read TGTGCCAGTAGTATCCGCCAGGGGTCCTATAATTCACCCCTCCACTTT. Translated: CASSIRQGSYNSPLHF.